This TCR beta chain emerged from a study of T cells in women clearing cervical HPV infection. Whole-study context: Cases were women with histologically confirmed HPV16-related CIN3 or worse, including 2 invasive cancers.

Unmatched junction bases numbered 4, after V lost 6 bases and J lost 1 base. This CDR3 contains 15 residues. CDR1 is LNHDA, CDR2 SQIVND, per germline (reference sequence). Points on this clone: Read sequence stops 3 residues before the CDR3 end, and the germline J gene provides the missing end.

The assay was immunoSEQ multiplex PCR, and TCRdb's table has in-frame clones only and misses some. This sample contains tens of thousands of clones. The sample comprised blood buffy coat. The chain combines TRBV19 with TRBJ1-5; 9 positions agree with TRBD1. The origin of this receptor is a woman aged 18 to 75 with a cervical HPV16 infection that either progressed to CIN3+ or cleared (not recorded which). The part of the CDR3 DNA that was read is TGTGCCAGTAGAACAGGGGGCGCGAGCAATCAGCCC. Translating it yields CASRTGGASNQP. The whole CDR3 protein is CASRTGGASNQPQHF.